This entry lists 18 T cell receptor beta chains sequenced from one sample in a study of CD8 T cells in ankylosing spondylitis. MiXCR, run by TCRdb on the 5' RACE reads, gives a single entry per CDR3 protein. The data contain about 340,000 distinct CDR3 sequences, 20% of them singletons. Sequenced: blood, either unsorted or a sorted T cell fraction (not recorded which). The origin of the receptors is a male donor with ankylosing spondylitis or in good health (not recorded which).

This clonotype was counted a few times. This chain connects TRBV27 to TRBJ2-5; perhaps TRBD1 as D (5 bases). CDR1 MNHEY and CDR2 SMNVEV come from the germline V gene (reference sequence). V was pared by 5 bases and J by 1 base, with 14 bases between. This CDR3 has 15 amino acids. CDR3 sequence: CASSPRETSQETQYF. CDR3 sequence (DNA): TGTGCCAGCAGTCCCAGGGAAACCTCCCAAGAGACCCAGTACTTC.

This clonotype was counted only a few times. This sequence joins TRBV7-9 and TRBJ2-3, with a weak D call TRBD2 (5 bases). The V end lost 5 bases, the J end lost 3 bases, and 15 bases lay between the germline ends. The CDR3 runs 15 residues. Looked up from germline, CDR1 is SEHNR and CDR2 is FQNEAQ (reference sequence). DNA for the CDR3: TGTGCCAGCAGCCCCTCCCTCCTAGCTACAGATACGCAGTATTTT. Translating it yields CASSPSLLATDTQYF.

The chain links TRBV28 to TRBJ1-2; TRBD1 might be the D (5 bases). This CDR3 has 19 amino acids. Germline V gene sequence: CDR1 MDHEN, CDR2 SYDVKM. V was pared by 6 bases and J by 1 base, with 27 bases between. CDR3 in DNA: TGTGCCAGCAGCCCCCGTGGGGGGGTTTCCACCCATCTTAACTATGGCTACACCTTC. This gives the protein CASSPRGGVSTHLNYGYTF.

This clonotype occurred a few times. V gene TRBV13 combines with J gene TRBJ2-6, with D possibly being TRBD1 or TRBD2 (6 bases each). V gave up 4 bases and J gave up 0 bases, with 19 bases separating them. This CDR3 spans 19 amino acids. Germline V gene data show CDR1 as PRHDT and CDR2 as FYEKMQ (reference sequence). Here the CDR3 reads CASSSFRGLPFSGANVLTF. The DNA for the CDR3 is TGTGCCAGCAGCTCCTTCCGGGGGCTCCCATTCTCTGGGGCCAACGTCCTGACTTTC.

This clonotype was seen a few times. The J gene is TRBJ2-5, the V gene TRBV25-1; D is unresolved. The CDR3 totals 12 residues. Germline loops: CDR1 MGHDK, CDR2 SYGVNS. V lost 4 bases, J lost 1 base, and 4 bases lay in between. The CDR3 loop reads CASSGTQETQYF. The CDR3 region has the DNA TGTGCCAGCAGTGGGACCCAAGAGACCCAGTACTTC.

This clonotype came up many times. The rearrangement uses TRBV7-9 and TRBJ1-5; no firm D call. Per germline, CDR1 SEHNR and CDR2 FQNEAQ (reference sequence). This CDR3 has 12 residues. V gave up 1 base and J gave up 6 bases, with 4 bases separating them. The CDR3 loop reads CASSLVGQPQHF. DNA of the CDR3: TGTGCCAGCAGCTTAGTGGGTCAGCCCCAGCATTTT.

The CDR3 sequence is CASRKSQAGARETGELFF. CDR3 sequence (DNA): TGTGCCAGCAGAAAGTCGCAAGCGGGGGCGCGGGAAACCGGGGAGCTGTTTTTT. The chain links TRBV11-1 to TRBJ2-2; 8 bases map to TRBD2. Germline CDR1 and CDR2: SGHAT and FQDESV (reference sequence). The CDR3 extends over 18 amino acids. V lost 6 bases to trimming and J lost 5 bases; unmatched junction nucleotides: 17.

This clonotype appeared a few times. V is TRBV7-2 and J is TRBJ2-3; D might be TRBD1 (5 bases). V shed 2 bases and J shed 5 bases, with 17 bases lying between them. The CDR3 is made up of 16 amino acids. Germline values: CDR1 SGHTA, CDR2 FQGNSA. In DNA form, the CDR3 reads TGTGCCAGCAGCTTACAGGGCCACCCTACCCAAGATACGCAGTATTTT. Translation gives CASSLQGHPTQDTQYF.

This clonotype was observed a handful of times. The CDR3 DNA is TGTGCCAGCAGTGAGACAAACCCACCACCCCTCCACTTT. Translated: CASSETNPPPLHF. This chain connects TRBV25-1 to TRBJ1-6; D ambiguous. Trimming shortened V by 3 bases and J by 11 bases, and 11 bases separated the two germline ends. This CDR3 comprises 13 residues. CDR1 and CDR2 (germline): MGHDK, SYGVNS.

The genes are TRBV7-9 and TRBJ2-7; D uncertain. CDR3 length: 13 amino acids. In germline, CDR1 is SEHNR, CDR2 FQNEAQ (reference sequence). V was shortened by 5 bases and J by 6 bases, with 14 bases between the two germline ends. The CDR3: CASSPPGPREQYF. CDR3 in DNA: TGTGCCAGCAGCCCCCCAGGCCCCCGCGAGCAGTACTTC.

This sequence joins TRBV7-9 and TRBJ2-3; TRBD2 aligns across 9 bases. Per germline, CDR1 SEHNR and CDR2 FQNEAQ (reference sequence). The CDR3 is 15 residues long. V was clipped by 1 base and J by 4 bases; unmatched bases: 3. In DNA, the CDR3 is TGTGCCAGCAGCTTAGAAGCGGGGGGCCCAGATACGCAGTATTTT. Protein: CASSLEAGGPDTQYF.

This clonotype was counted a few times. V and J are TRBV30 and TRBJ2-7; D perhaps matches TRBD1 (5 bases). Trimming took 3 bases from V and 4 from J, leaving 10 bases between them. This CDR3 is built from 12 residues. Germline-derived CDR1 and CDR2 are GTSNPN and SVGIG (reference sequence). CDR3 bases: TGTGCCTGGAGGGACATGGATTACGAGCAGTACTTC. It translates to CAWRDMDYEQYF.

This clonotype was counted a few times. V gene TRBV11-2 combines with J gene TRBJ2-7; the match to TRBD1 covers 9 bases. In germline, CDR1 is SGHAT, CDR2 FQNNGV. The CDR3 loop spans 17 amino acids. J lost 1 base, V lost 11 bases, and 18 bases had no gene match. This CDR3 is CAVGRGVGDRVSYEQYF. For the CDR3, the DNA is TGTGCCGTCGGTCGGGGGGTGGGGGACAGGGTGTCCTACGAGCAGTACTTC.

This clonotype was observed a few times. The J gene is TRBJ2-2, the V gene TRBV29-1; D is undetermined. Germline V gene sequence: CDR1 SQVTM, CDR2 ANQGSEA. Between the trimmed V and J ends, which lost 7 bases and 0 bases, there was a span of 12 bases. This CDR3 is built from 14 residues. The CDR3: CSARGSTNTGELFF. In DNA form, the CDR3 reads TGCAGCGCCCGAGGCAGTACGAACACCGGGGAGCTGTTTTTT.

This clonotype was picked up a small number of times. J is TRBJ1-1 and V is TRBV6-1, with unresolved D. V gave up 0 bases and J gave up 1 base, with 3 bases separating them. Germline V lookup: CDR1 MNHNS, CDR2 SASEGT. The CDR3 is 13 amino acids. In DNA, the CDR3 is TGTGCCAGCAGTGAAGCTGAGAACACTGAAGCTTTCTTT. As protein: CASSEAENTEAFF.

The chain has TRBV28 and TRBJ2-1, with 9 bases fitting TRBD1. The CDR3 loop spans 14 amino acids. The germline V gene encodes CDR1 MDHEN and CDR2 SYDVKM. V dropped 3 bases and J dropped 9; count of bases not matched to a gene: 6. The DNA for the CDR3 is TGTGCCAGCAGTTTGGGGTGGACAGGGGTTGAGCAGTTCTTC. Amino acids: CASSLGWTGVEQFF. The full variable domain, completed using reference TRBV28 and TRBJ2-1, is DVKVTQSSRYLVKRTGEKVFLECVQDMDHENMFWYRQDPGLGLRLIYFSYDVKMKEKGDIPEGYSVSREKKERFSLILESASTNQTSMYLCASSLGWTGVEQFFGPGTRLTVL.

V usage is TRBV27 and J usage is TRBJ2-7; the D gene is possibly TRBD1 (6 bases). Germline V CDR1 and CDR2: MNHEY, SMNVEV (reference sequence). The V and J ends lost 1 base and 6 bases respectively, with 10 bases between them. This CDR3 region has 13 residues. The chain's CDR3 is CASSLWAGAEQYF. CDR3 coding DNA: TGTGCCAGCAGTTTATGGGCAGGGGCCGAGCAGTACTTC.

This clonotype was seen only a few times. V gene TRBV25-1 combines with J gene TRBJ2-2; 7 positions agree with TRBD1. After removal of 6 bases from V and 7 bases from J, the junction contained 8 bases not matched to a gene. This CDR3 has 14 residues. Germline lookup yields CDR1 MGHDK and CDR2 SYGVNS. CDR3: CASRTGVIGGELFF. CDR3 DNA sequence: TGTGCCAGCAGAACAGGGGTGATTGGCGGGGAGCTGTTTTTT.